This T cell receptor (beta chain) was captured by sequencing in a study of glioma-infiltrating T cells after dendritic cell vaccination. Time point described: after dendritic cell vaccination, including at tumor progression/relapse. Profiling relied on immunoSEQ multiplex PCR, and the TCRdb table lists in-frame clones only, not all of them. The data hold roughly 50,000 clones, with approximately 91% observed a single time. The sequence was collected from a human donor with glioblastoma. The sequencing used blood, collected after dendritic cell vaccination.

CDR3: CASSLDPGGGTDTQYF. The CDR3 DNA reads as TGTGCCAGCAGCCTCGACCCGGGGGGGGGCACAGATACGCAGTATTTT. The chain couples TRBV9 to TRBJ2-3, with TRBD2 identical over 8 bases. CDR1 and CDR2 (germline): SGDLS, YYNGEE. The CDR3 covers 16 residues. V trimming: 4 bases; J trimming: 1 base; junction bases outside the gene matches: 8. Variable domain in full (rest from reference TRBV9 and TRBJ2-3): DSGVTQTPKHLITATGQRVTLRCSPRSGDLSVYWYQQSLDQGLQFLIQYYNGEERAKGNILERFSAQQFPDLHSELNLSSLELGDSALYFCASSLDPGGGTDTQYFGPGTRLTVL.